What follows is one T cell receptor (beta chain) and its context. The target antigen is unknown. This CDR3 region has 13 residues. CDR1 is LNHDA, CDR2 SQIVND, per germline (reference sequence). Trimming removed 6 bases from V and 0 bases from J, with 6 bases in between. This sample was included in a study of T-cell memory formation after mild COVID-19. Overall study context: The two donors had largely donor-specific TCR clusters.

A 5'RACE reaction primed in the constant segment made cDNA libraries of TCR alpha and TCR beta, and these carried sample barcodes and UMIs. TCRdb called the 5' RACE reads again in MiXCR, with one record for every CDR3 protein. The sample gives about 140,000 distinct CDR3 sequences, about 14% of which show up once; 14% is in the top ten. Whole-study findings and limits: CD4+ bias marked clones expanding day 15 to 37, unlike balanced contracting clones.

Sequencing was done on a sample of PBMCs or a T cell subset sorted from them (not recorded which). This sequence originates from an adult woman who had mild COVID-19 (a few samples of this study predate the infection). Cell type and time point are not known. This chain joins TRBV19 and TRBJ1-5; no clear D. The CDR3 sequence is CASRLNSNQPQHF. The CDR3, as DNA: TGTGCCAGTAGGCTCAATAGCAATCAGCCCCAGCATTTT.